The clone carrying this T cell receptor (beta chain) was seen many times. Antigen specificity is unknown. This sample was included in a study of identical twins. TCRdb ran MiXCR on the 5' RACE reads and lists one entry per CDR3 protein. The data contain about 570,000 distinct CDR3 sequences, 7.5% to 10% of them singletons. General study points: Memory repertoires lacked the insertion deficit that abundant cord blood beta clonotypes showed. Beta out-of-frame twin sharing showed a weaker excess.

Looked up from germline, CDR1 is MNHEY and CDR2 is SMNVEV (reference sequence). The CDR3 consists of 13 residues. The V and J ends lost 5 bases and 5 bases, in that order; junction bases with no gene match: 4. These data also featured in a second study, about yellow fever vaccine responses in identical twins.

The chain carries TRBV27 and TRBJ2-5, with 8 bases lining up with TRBD1. Sequencing used PBMCs. This receptor was obtained from a woman aged 18-29 years in good health. The DNA of the CDR3 is TGTGCCAGCAGTACAGGGGGTCGGGAGACCCAGTACTTC. Amino acid sequence: CASSTGGRETQYF.